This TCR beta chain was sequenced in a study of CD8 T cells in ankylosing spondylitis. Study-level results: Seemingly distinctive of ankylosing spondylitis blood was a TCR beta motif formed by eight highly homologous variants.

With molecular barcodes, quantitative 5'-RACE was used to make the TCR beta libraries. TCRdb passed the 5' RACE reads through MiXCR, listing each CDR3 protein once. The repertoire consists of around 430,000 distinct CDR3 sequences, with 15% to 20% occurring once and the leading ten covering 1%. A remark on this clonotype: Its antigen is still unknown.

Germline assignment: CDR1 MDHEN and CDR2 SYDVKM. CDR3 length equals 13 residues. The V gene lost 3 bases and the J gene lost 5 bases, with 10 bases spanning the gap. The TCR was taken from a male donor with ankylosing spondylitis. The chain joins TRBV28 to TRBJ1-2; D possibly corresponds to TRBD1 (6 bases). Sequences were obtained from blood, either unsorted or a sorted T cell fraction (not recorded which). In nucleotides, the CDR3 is TGTGCCAGCAGTTTCCCCGGACAGTATGGCTACACCTTC. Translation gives CASSFPGQYGYTF.